The T cell receptor beta chain under discussion was sequenced for a study of T cell repertoires in cytomegalovirus infection. Regarding the study as a whole: HLA-C-restricted CMV clonotypes gave the most frequent clonotype in two of eight donors.

In TCRdb, the reads were re-called with MiXCR into one record per CDR3 protein. The sample yields about 890,000 distinct CDR3 sequences, roughly 30% seen once. J gave up 2 bases and V 3 bases, and 5 bases lay outside the gene matches. Germline V gene lookup returns CDR1 SNHLY and CDR2 FYNNEI. The CDR3 has 15 residues. This clonotype was counted only a few times. The antigen is not known. The starting material was cultured CD8+ T cells from PBMCs, obtained from culture after CMV antigen stimulation. The chain carries TRBV2 and TRBJ2-3; 7 bases match TRBD1. This TCR came from a human donor in good health (CMV status not recorded). Some clones in this sample may be carry-over from other donors' samples. As DNA, the CDR3 is TGTGCCAGCAGTGACCCGGGACAGTCCACAGATACGCAGTATTTT. Its protein is CASSDPGQSTDTQYF.